These 7 T cell receptor beta chains were all obtained from the same sample, sequenced in a study of patients and donors after allogeneic stem cell transplantation. Each CDR3 protein gets one entry after TCRdb re-called the RT-PCR reads with MiXCR. The table shows roughly 880,000 distinct CDR3 sequences, with under 20% occurring only once. Sample: blood, either unsorted or a sorted T cell fraction (not recorded which). The source is a human donor who was either an allogeneic HSCT recipient or a stem cell or donor lymphocyte infusion donor (not recorded which). It is not recorded whose cells these are; they may come from a transplant donor.

This clonotype was counted between two and nine times. The chain uses TRBV10-3 and TRBJ1-1; a possible D gene is TRBD1 (6 bases). Germline CDR1 reads ENHRY; CDR2 reads SYGVKD. V was shortened by 6 bases and J by 5 bases, with 19 bases between the two germline ends. The CDR3 sequence is 15 residues long. The CDR3 loop reads CAISANGGAGTEAFF. The CDR3 region has the DNA TGTGCCATCAGCGCTAACGGGGGCGCGGGGACTGAAGCTTTCTTT.

V gene TRBV3-1 combines with J gene TRBJ2-1; 10 bases are shared with TRBD1. This CDR3 has 17 amino acids. CDR1 LGHDT and CDR2 YNNKEL come from the germline V gene (reference sequence). V lost 0 bases and J lost 9; bases outside the gene matches: 11. CDR3: CASSQEHPGQGYGEQFF. The CDR3 DNA reads TGTGCCAGCAGCCAAGAACACCCGGGACAGGGGTACGGTGAGCAGTTCTTC.

The chain employs TRBV12-3 or TRBV12-4 and TRBJ2-3, with a tentative D call TRBD2 (6 bases). The CDR3 extends over 14 amino acids. Trimming removed 3 bases at V and 7 bases at J, with 14 bases between. The CDR3 is CASSLAGTIHTQYF. The CDR3 bases are TGTGCCAGCAGTTTGGCGGGGACCATACATACGCAGTATTTT.

This clonotype was counted a few times. The chain employs TRBV10-3 and TRBJ2-5; D is possibly TRBD1 or TRBD2 (5 bases each). The V and J ends lost 3 bases and 3 bases respectively, with 17 bases between them. Germline CDR1 and CDR2: ENHRY and SYGVKD. The CDR3 totals 16 residues. CDR3: CAISDPGALGEETQYF. CDR3 nucleotide sequence: TGTGCCATCAGTGACCCCGGGGCCTTAGGGGAAGAGACCCAGTACTTC.

V is TRBV11-2 and J is TRBJ2-7; 14 nucleotides line up with TRBD2. CDR3 length: 18 amino acids. J was trimmed by 4 bases and V by 1 base; bases with no gene match: 9. CDR1 and CDR2 from the germline V gene are SGHAT and FQNNGV. The CDR3 region is CASSLGSRTSGGRYEQYF. In DNA form, the CDR3 reads TGTGCCAGCAGCTTAGGTTCCCGGACTAGCGGGGGGAGGTACGAGCAGTACTTC.

This clonotype has only a few counts. This chain links TRBV6-2 or TRBV6-3 with TRBJ2-2; D is uncertain. Germline CDR1 reads MNHEY; CDR2 reads SVGEGT. CDR3 length equals 15 residues. V lost 5 bases and J lost 8, with 18 bases in between. CDR3: CASSQTDARYGELFF. The CDR3 nucleotides are TGTGCCAGCAGTCAGACCGACGCCCGTTATGGGGAGCTGTTTTTT.

V and J are TRBV6-5 and TRBJ2-2; 7 nucleotides line up with TRBD1. Germline-derived CDR1 and CDR2 are MNHEY and SVGAGI. CDR3 length: 14 residues. The V gene end was trimmed by 2 bases and the J gene end by 8 bases; junction bases not matched to a gene: 5. For the CDR3, the DNA is TGTGCCAGCAGTTACACAGACAGGGCTGGGGAGCTGTTTTTT. It translates to CASSYTDRAGELFF.